This entry lists 27 T cell receptor beta chains sequenced from one sample in a study of blood T cell repertoires in COVID-19. Assay used: immunoSEQ multiplex PCR; TCRdb lists only in-frame clones, some missing. In the table there are about 130,000 clones, 84% of which are singletons. Source material: peripheral blood. Source of these receptors: a human donor in a cohort sampled during active COVID-19.

The V gene is TRBV19, the J gene TRBJ2-5; 10 bases match TRBD2. This CDR3 comprises 16 residues. V lost 5 bases and J lost 1; bases outside the gene matches: 7. The germline CDR1 and CDR2 sequences are LNHDA and SQIVND (reference sequence). CDR3 loop: CASSVLTSGVQETQYF. CDR3 coding DNA: TGTGCCAGTAGTGTTCTTACTAGCGGGGTCCAAGAGACCCAGTACTTC.

The rearrangement joins TRBV7-8 to TRBJ2-7, with D possibly matching TRBD1 (6 bases). The CDR3 spans 14 residues. Trimming pared 5 bases from V and 2 bases from J, leaving 13 bases between. Per germline, CDR1 SGHVS and CDR2 FQNEAQ. Here the CDR3 reads CASSVRDTTYEQYF. Here the CDR3 DNA reads TGTGCCAGCAGCGTCCGGGACACAACCTACGAGCAGTACTTC.

The rearrangement joins TRBV2 to TRBJ1-5; weak D call: TRBD1 (5 bases). CDR1 SNHLY and CDR2 FYNNEI come from the germline V gene. The CDR3 has 13 residues. V dropped 7 bases and J dropped 7 bases, with 14 bases sitting between them. The CDR3: CASTGGEMQPQHF. The CDR3 DNA reads TGTGCCAGCACCGGGGGGGAGATGCAGCCCCAGCATTTT.

The CDR3: CASSTRDGVNYGYTF. The DNA of the CDR3 is TGTGCCAGCAGTACTCGGGATGGGGTTAACTATGGCTACACCTTC. The chain employs TRBV5-4 and TRBJ1-2; D unresolved. Germline lookup yields CDR1 SGHNT and CDR2 YYREEE (reference sequence). Between the trimmed V and J ends, which lost 5 bases and 1 base, there was a span of 15 bases. CDR3 size: 15 residues.

This clone was found a few times. The chain joins TRBV5-4 to TRBJ2-5, with TRBD2 identical over 10 bases. From germline, CDR1 is SGHNT and CDR2 YYREEE (reference sequence). Trimming removed 0 bases from V and 2 bases from J; junction bases left unmatched: 7. This CDR3 comprises 17 residues. The CDR3 nucleotides read TGTGCCAGCAGCTTGGGTCCTACTAGCGGGGCTCAAGAGACCCAGTACTTC. Its protein product is CASSLGPTSGAQETQYF.

The V gene is TRBV4-2, the J gene TRBJ2-3, with TRBD2 identical over 12 bases. Germline-derived CDR1 and CDR2 are LGHNA and YNFKEQ. The V segment lost 1 base and the J segment 4 bases; nucleotides outside the gene matches: 15. CDR3 length equals 20 residues. CDR3 in amino acids: CASSQAPSGGALHRADTQYF. The DNA of the CDR3 is TGTGCCAGCAGCCAAGCCCCTAGCGGGGGGGCCTTACATCGAGCAGATACGCAGTATTTT.

The CDR3 region is CASSSTGDAYEQYF. For the CDR3, the DNA is TGTGCCAGCAGCTCGACAGGGGATGCCTACGAGCAGTACTTC. V gene TRBV2 combines with J gene TRBJ2-7; the match to TRBD1 covers 8 bases. The V segment lost 6 bases and the J segment 2 bases; nucleotides outside the gene matches: 6. This CDR3 comprises 14 residues. The germline V gene encodes CDR1 SNHLY and CDR2 FYNNEI.

This chain links TRBV5-1 with TRBJ1-2; 8 bases align to TRBD1. The length of the CDR3 is 16 residues. Germline lookup yields CDR1 SGHRS and CDR2 YFSETQ. The junction had 13 bases not matched to a gene; V was cut back by 2 bases and J by 7 bases. CDR3 nucleotide sequence: TGCGCCAGCAGCTTCAACCGCGACAGGGGAAATGCTGGCTACACCTTC. Protein sequence: CASSFNRDRGNAGYTF.

This clone was seen a single time. The V and J genes are TRBV29-1 and TRBJ2-7, with a tentative D call TRBD1 (7 bases). The CDR3 extends over 14 amino acids. Trimming removed 6 bases from V and 5 bases from J, with 20 bases in between. Germline CDR1 reads SQVTM; CDR2 reads ANQGSEA. CDR3 amino acids: CSVVWGRGADEQYF. As DNA, the CDR3 is TGCAGCGTGGTCTGGGGCAGGGGGGCGGACGAGCAGTACTTC.

The V gene is TRBV18, the J gene TRBJ1-6; 8 bases agree with TRBD1. The V segment lost 4 bases and the J segment 12 bases; nucleotides outside the gene matches: 17. The CDR3 is made up of 17 amino acids. From germline, CDR1 is KGHSH and CDR2 LQKENI. The CDR3 reads CASSLTGDGPFGGPLHF. The CDR3 DNA follows: TGTGCCAGCTCACTGACAGGGGACGGGCCCTTCGGGGGACCCCTCCACTTT.

The V and J genes are TRBV7-9 and TRBJ1-1; 7 nucleotides line up with TRBD1. V shed 5 bases, J shed 3 bases, and the junction held 9 bases outside the gene matches. The CDR3 totals 15 residues. Germline V gene data show CDR1 as SEHNR and CDR2 as FQNEAQ (reference sequence). CDR3 residues: CASSLRQGGDTEAFF. In nucleotides, the CDR3 is TGTGCCAGCAGCCTCAGACAGGGAGGAGACACTGAAGCTTTCTTT.

V is TRBV13 and J is TRBJ2-1; TRBD2 might be the D (7 bases). The V end lost 6 bases, the J end lost 6 bases, and 21 bases lay between the germline ends. Germline V gene data show CDR1 as PRHDT and CDR2 as FYEKMQ (reference sequence). CDR3 length: 16 amino acids. The CDR3 region is CASSGGGQRGANEQFF. In nucleotides, the CDR3 is TGTGCCAGCAGTGGGGGGGGCCAGCGGGGTGCCAATGAGCAGTTCTTC.

The rearrangement uses TRBV2 and TRBJ2-5; TRBD2 matches at 10 bases. The V gene's germline CDR1 is SNHLY and CDR2 FYNNEI. The CDR3 spans 14 residues. V shed 3 bases and J 5 bases; nucleotides not matched to a gene: 3. As DNA, the CDR3 is TGTGCCAGCAGTGACGTAGCGGGGGGTGAGACCCAGTACTTC. Encoded protein: CASSDVAGGETQYF.

This sequence joins TRBV5-8 and TRBJ1-2; 9 bases are shared with TRBD1. V gave up 4 bases and J gave up 4 bases; unmatched junction bases: 14. CDR1 is SGHTS, CDR2 YDEGEE, per germline. CDR3 length: 17 residues. The CDR3: CASSPRDRERRGYGYTF. CDR3 bases: TGTGCCAGCAGCCCCCGGGACAGGGAGAGGAGAGGCTATGGCTACACCTTC.

J is TRBJ2-5 and V is TRBV21-1; the table's D call of TRBD2 was not tested on the DNA. TRBV21-1 is marked as a pseudogene. The CDR3 covers 15 residues. The CDR3 protein is CASSKERREGETQYF. The CDR3 nucleotides are TGTGCCAGCAGCAAAGAAAGGAGGGAGGGAGAGACCCAGTACTTC.

CDR3 region: CASSSPGAPYEQYF. CDR3 DNA: TGTGCCAGCAGTTCTCCAGGGGCGCCCTACGAGCAGTACTTC. The genes are TRBV6-5 and TRBJ2-7, with a weak D call TRBD1 (6 bases). Trimming pared 4 bases from V and 2 bases from J, leaving 12 bases between. This CDR3 spans 14 amino acids. Germline CDR1 MNHEY, CDR2 SVGAGI.

The gene calls are TRBV5-6 and TRBJ2-7; weak D call: TRBD2 (6 bases). Germline CDR1 and CDR2: SGHDT and YYEEEE. V lost 0 bases and J lost 6, with 7 bases in between. The CDR3 length is 12 residues. Written as DNA, the CDR3 is TGTGCCAGCAGCTTGGGGAGGGCCGAGCAGTACTTC. Translated: CASSLGRAEQYF. Supplemented by reference TRBV5-6 and TRBJ2-7, the full variable domain reads DAGVTQSPTHLIKTRGQQVTLRCSPKSGHDTVSWYQQALGQGPQFIFQYYEEEERQRGNFPDRFSGHQFPNYSSELNVNALLLGDSALYLCASSLGRAEQYFGPGTRLTVT.

This sequence joins TRBV5-1 and TRBJ2-5, with D tentatively TRBD1 (6 bases). Trimming took off 2 bases at V and 4 bases at J, with 15 bases between the two ends. This CDR3 is 15 amino acids long. CDR1 and CDR2 from the germline V gene are SGHRS and YFSETQ. CDR3 loop: CASSFLQGRGETQYF. The CDR3 coding sequence is TGCGCCAGCAGCTTCCTACAGGGACGGGGAGAGACCCAGTACTTC.

This chain joins TRBV5-1 and TRBJ1-4, with TRBD1 identical over 7 bases. The CDR3 runs 14 residues. CDR1 and CDR2 (germline): SGHRS, YFSETQ. V dropped 4 bases and J dropped 5; count of bases not matched to a gene: 5. The DNA of the CDR3 is TGCGCCAGCAGCCTGGGGACAGCGAATGAAAAACTGTTTTTT. It specifies CASSLGTANEKLFF.

The V call is TRBV9, the J call TRBJ2-5, with 8 bases aligning to TRBD2. CDR1 and CDR2 from the germline V gene are SGDLS and YYNGEE. Unmatched junction bases numbered 4, after V lost 0 bases and J lost 0 bases. CDR3 size: 16 residues. CDR3 nucleotide sequence: TGTGCCAGCAGCGTAGGAGGCGGGGGGAACCAAGAGACCCAGTACTTC. Its protein product is CASSVGGGGNQETQYF.

Only a few counts were recorded for this clone. The V call is TRBV19, the J call TRBJ2-7, with 11 bases fitting TRBD2. In germline, CDR1 is LNHDA, CDR2 SQIVND (reference sequence). The CDR3 covers 16 residues. With 5 bases clipped from V and 1 base from J, the junction kept 7 bases outside the gene matches. Here the CDR3 DNA reads TGTGCCAGTAGTTTACGACTAGCGGGGTCGTCCTACGAGCAGTACTTC. Residues: CASSLRLAGSSYEQYF.

The chain joins TRBV28 to TRBJ1-5; D possibly corresponds to TRBD1 (5 bases). Germline CDR1 reads MDHEN; CDR2 reads SYDVKM. The length of the CDR3 is 15 residues. The V gene lost 5 bases and the J gene lost 1 base, with 12 bases spanning the gap. The CDR3 bases are TGTGCCAGCAGTCGAGGCAGGGCCAGCAATCAGCCCCAGCATTTT. Its translation: CASSRGRASNQPQHF.

The chain is built from TRBV5-1 and TRBJ2-5; 10 bases match TRBD1. V was pared by 0 bases and J by 4 bases, with 6 bases of the junction left unmatched. Germline assignment: CDR1 SGHRS and CDR2 YFSETQ. The CDR3 is 16 amino acids. The CDR3 loop reads CASSLVGTGVVETQYF. CDR3 DNA: TGCGCCAGCAGCTTGGTCGGGACAGGGGTGGTAGAGACCCAGTACTTC.

The chain employs TRBV10-3 and TRBJ1-1, with TRBD1 as a possible D gene (6 bases). The V gene's germline CDR1 is ENHRY and CDR2 SYGVKD. The CDR3 length is 13 residues. V was cut by 5 bases and J by 3 bases, with 10 bases left in between. Here the CDR3 reads CAISTGRDTEAFF. CDR3 sequence (DNA): TGTGCCATCAGTACAGGGCGGGACACTGAAGCTTTCTTT.

This sequence joins TRBV5-8 and TRBJ2-6; D gene uncertain. Germline V CDR1 and CDR2: SGHTS, YDEGEE. Trimming left V 7 bases short and J 1 base short, with 12 bases between. The CDR3 runs 15 residues. The CDR3 reads CASLTAGSGANVLTF. The CDR3 DNA is TGTGCCAGCCTCACGGCCGGGTCTGGGGCCAACGTCCTGACTTTC.

This clone was seen only once. The chain recombines TRBV5-6 with TRBJ2-6, with 10 bases aligning to TRBD1. The CDR3 is 18 amino acids. Germline CDR1 and CDR2: SGHDT and YYEEEE. V was clipped by 4 bases and J by 4 bases; unmatched bases: 11. The CDR3 DNA follows: TGTGCCAGCAGCACACCCGGGACAGGGGTCGTGGGGGCCAACGTCCTGACTTTC. This encodes CASSTPGTGVVGANVLTF.

The V gene is TRBV5-1, the J gene TRBJ1-1, with TRBD1 as a possible D gene (5 bases). Germline CDR1 reads SGHRS; CDR2 reads YFSETQ. V shed 0 bases and J shed 8 bases, with 14 bases lying between them. The length of the CDR3 is 14 residues. CDR3 bases: TGCGCCAGCAGCTTGGGCGACAGATCTACCGAAGCTTTCTTT. Amino acids: CASSLGDRSTEAFF.